The clone carrying this TCR beta chain has ten or more counts. The data were taken from a study of Graves' ophthalmopathy and Graves' hyperthyroidism. Germline loops: CDR1 SGDLS, CDR2 YYNGEE. V lost 2 bases to trimming and J lost 4 bases, with 12 bases between them. The CDR3 runs to 14 residues. Scientists amplified the TCR beta CDR3 regions from RNA transcripts. The library came from an HTBI-primed first-round RT-PCR and a second-round multiplex PCR. TCRdb reprocessed the multiplex PCR reads with MiXCR, giving one entry per CDR3 protein. This sample has approximately 700,000 distinct CDR3 sequences, with 40% found just once.

The clonotype comes from an adult man with Graves' ophthalmopathy. Sequenced: peripheral blood. This chain joins TRBV9 and TRBJ1-1; D unresolved. CDR3 loop: CASSVGRSGTEAFF. For the CDR3, the DNA is TGTGCCAGCAGCGTGGGCAGAAGCGGCACTGAAGCTTTCTTT.